The 8 T cell receptor beta chains in this list originate from one sample, sequenced in a study of technical replicates of blood from a few donors. TCRdb keeps only in-frame clones here, not all; method: immunoSEQ multiplex PCR. Among approximately 78,000 clones listed, 80% to 95% were seen once. The specimen was T cells isolated from PBMCs. The receptors stem from a human donor in good health.

The genes are TRBV4-3 and TRBJ2-7; TRBD1 matches 10 bases. With 0 bases clipped from V and 4 bases from J, the junction kept 12 bases outside the gene matches. Germline V gene lookup returns CDR1 LGHNA and CDR2 YSLEER. The CDR3 length is 18 residues. The CDR3: CASSQDLFRDRGGYEQYF. The CDR3 DNA reads as TGCGCCAGCAGCCAAGATCTTTTCCGGGACAGGGGAGGGTACGAGCAGTACTTC.

This chain uses TRBV14 with TRBJ1-2; D is unresolved. The CDR3 contains 16 residues. Germline V gives CDR1 SGHDN, CDR2 FVKESK. Between the trimmed V and J ends, which lost 4 bases and 4 bases, there was a span of 19 bases. This CDR3 is CASSPPSLGLFYGYTF. In DNA form, the CDR3 reads TGTGCCAGCAGCCCCCCATCTCTCGGTCTTTTCTATGGCTACACCTTC.

J is TRBJ1-1 and V is TRBV7-9; tentatively, D is TRBD1 (5 bases). CDR3 length: 13 amino acids. V was pared by 5 bases and J by 5 bases, with 12 bases between. CDR1 is SEHNR and CDR2 is FQNEAQ in the germline V gene (reference sequence). This CDR3 is CASSPDSGTEAFF. The DNA for the CDR3 is TGTGCCAGCAGCCCTGACAGTGGGACTGAAGCTTTCTTT. Complete variable domain (other parts from reference TRBV7-9 and TRBJ1-1): DTGVSQNPRHKITKRGQNVTFRCDPISEHNRLYWYRQTLGQGPEFLTYFQNEAQLEKSRLLSDRFSAERPKGSFSTLEIQRTEQGDSAMYLCASSPDSGTEAFFGQGTRLTVV.

This chain uses TRBV6-5 with TRBJ2-3; a possible D gene is TRBD2 (6 bases). Germline V CDR1 and CDR2: MNHEY, SVGAGI. The CDR3 is 16 amino acids. Trimming removed 0 bases from V and 2 bases from J, with 12 bases in between. The CDR3 loop reads CASSYSRLGATDTQYF. The CDR3 region has the DNA TGTGCCAGCAGTTACTCGAGACTAGGTGCCACAGATACGCAGTATTTT.

In this sample, this clone turned up a few times. The CDR3: CASLASYEKLFF. The CDR3 coding sequence is TGTGCCAGCTTGGCATCATACGAAAAACTGTTTTTT. The chain has TRBV21-1 and TRBJ1-4; the table assigns TRBD1, which was not confirmed against the DNA. TRBV21-1 is designated a pseudogene. The CDR3 runs to 12 residues.

The rearrangement joins TRBV27 to TRBJ2-3, with D maybe TRBD2 (5 bases). Trimming removed 8 bases from V and 0 bases from J, with 12 bases in between. The CDR3 has 14 residues. Germline CDR1 and CDR2: MNHEY and SMNVEV (reference sequence). DNA of the CDR3: TGTGCCAGCCGGGAACTAACAAGCACAGATACGCAGTATTTT. Translating it yields CASRELTSTDTQYF.

The chain has TRBV27 and TRBJ2-1; 7 nucleotides line up with TRBD2. CDR1 MNHEY and CDR2 SMNVEV come from the germline V gene (reference sequence). V dropped 2 bases and J dropped 2; count of bases not matched to a gene: 0. This CDR3 has 14 amino acids. DNA of the CDR3: TGTGCCAGCAGTTTAGGACTAGCCTACAATGAGCAGTTCTTC. This codes for CASSLGLAYNEQFF.

This sequence joins TRBV7-9 and TRBJ2-1; TRBD2 matches 14 bases. The J segment lost 7 bases and the V segment lost 6 bases, leaving 14 bases of the junction unmatched. CDR3 size: 18 residues. Germline-derived CDR1 and CDR2 are SEHNR and FQNEAQ (reference sequence). CDR3 amino acids: CASSRESGTSGSMNEQFF. The DNA of the CDR3 is TGTGCCAGCAGTCGTGAATCCGGGACTAGCGGGAGTATGAATGAGCAGTTCTTC.